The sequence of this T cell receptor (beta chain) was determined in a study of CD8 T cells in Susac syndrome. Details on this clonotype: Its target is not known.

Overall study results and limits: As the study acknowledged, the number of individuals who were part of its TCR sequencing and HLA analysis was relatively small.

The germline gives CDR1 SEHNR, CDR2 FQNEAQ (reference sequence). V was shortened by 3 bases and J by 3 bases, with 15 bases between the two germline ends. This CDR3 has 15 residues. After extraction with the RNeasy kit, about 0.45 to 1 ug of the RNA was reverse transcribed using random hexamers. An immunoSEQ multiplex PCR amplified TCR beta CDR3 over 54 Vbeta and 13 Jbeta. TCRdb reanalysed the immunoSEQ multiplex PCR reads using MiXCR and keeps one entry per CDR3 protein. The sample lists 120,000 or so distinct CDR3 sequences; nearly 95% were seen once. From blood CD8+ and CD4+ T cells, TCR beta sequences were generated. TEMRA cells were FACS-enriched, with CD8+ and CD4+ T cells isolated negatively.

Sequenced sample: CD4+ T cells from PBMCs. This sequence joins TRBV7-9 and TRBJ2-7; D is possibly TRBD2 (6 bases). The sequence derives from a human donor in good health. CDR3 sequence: CASSFGGTEVYEQYF. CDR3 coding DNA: TGTGCCAGCAGCTTCGGCGGGACGGAGGTCTACGAGCAGTACTTC.